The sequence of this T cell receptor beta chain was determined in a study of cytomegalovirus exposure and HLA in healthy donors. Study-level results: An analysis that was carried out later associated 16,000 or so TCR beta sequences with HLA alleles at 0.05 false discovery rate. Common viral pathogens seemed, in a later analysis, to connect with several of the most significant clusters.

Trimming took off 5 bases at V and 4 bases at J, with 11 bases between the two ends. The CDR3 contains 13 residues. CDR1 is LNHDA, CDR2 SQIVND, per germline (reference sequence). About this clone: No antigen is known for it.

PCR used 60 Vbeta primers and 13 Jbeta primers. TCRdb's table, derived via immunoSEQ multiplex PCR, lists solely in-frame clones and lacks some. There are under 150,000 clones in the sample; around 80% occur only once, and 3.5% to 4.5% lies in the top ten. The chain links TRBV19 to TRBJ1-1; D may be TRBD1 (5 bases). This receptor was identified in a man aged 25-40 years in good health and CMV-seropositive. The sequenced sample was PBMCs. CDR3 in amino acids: CASSQGRSTEAFF. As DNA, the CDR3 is TGTGCCAGTAGTCAGGGAAGGTCCACTGAAGCTTTCTTT.